This T cell receptor (beta chain) was retrieved from a study of T cell responses to AZD1222 COVID-19 vaccine. The study's findings and limits: A reported finding is that nearly half of spike-specific TCRs target unmutated variant regions. The donor group comprised mostly white British people and more females; the analysis possibly underestimated clonal diversity. Just 5 to 7 people given AZD1222 tested seropositive at baseline.

A remark on this clone: Its target is not known.

The V end was cut by 3 bases, the J end by 1 base, with 8 bases between. Germline V CDR1 and CDR2: KGHDR, SFDVKD. CDR3 length: 14 residues. The data were produced by immunoSEQ multiplex PCR, yet TCRdb's version contains in-frame clones alone and is incomplete. The sample consists of 99,000 or so clones, 75% to 90% of them appearing once. The sequence came from an adult in good health. The chain combines TRBV24-1 with TRBJ2-5, with D tentatively TRBD1 or TRBD2 (5 bases each). The sample here was peripheral blood, taken on day 0 of AZD1222 vaccination. CDR3 in amino acids: CATSDIGAQETQYF. The CDR3, as DNA: TGTGCCACCAGTGATATCGGGGCCCAAGAGACCCAGTACTTC.